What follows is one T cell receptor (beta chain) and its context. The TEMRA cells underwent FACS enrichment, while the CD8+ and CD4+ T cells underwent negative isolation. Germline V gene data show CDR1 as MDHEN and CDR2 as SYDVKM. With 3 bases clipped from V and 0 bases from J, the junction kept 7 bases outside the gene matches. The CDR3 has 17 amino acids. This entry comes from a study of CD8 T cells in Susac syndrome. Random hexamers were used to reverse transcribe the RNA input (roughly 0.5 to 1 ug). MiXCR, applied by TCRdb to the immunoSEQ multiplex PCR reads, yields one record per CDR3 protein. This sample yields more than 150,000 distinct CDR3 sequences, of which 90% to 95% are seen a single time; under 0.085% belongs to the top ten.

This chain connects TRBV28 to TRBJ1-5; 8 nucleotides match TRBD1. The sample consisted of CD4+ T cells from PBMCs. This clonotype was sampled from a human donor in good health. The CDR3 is CASSFPRQGYSNQPQHF. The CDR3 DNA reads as TGTGCCAGCAGTTTCCCGAGACAGGGGTATAGCAATCAGCCCCAGCATTTT.